This is a list of T cell receptor beta chains from one sample in a study of blood T cell repertoires in COVID-19. Repertoires were generated with immunoSEQ multiplex PCR, while TCRdb's copy carries only in-frame clones and drops some. The sample includes a few hundred thousand clones, 75% to 90% of them seen just once. What was sequenced was peripheral blood. The receptors derive from a woman aged 55 to 70 with COVID-19, enrolled during active disease. Each CDR3 is given with its conserved first and last residue. Each record gives: clone size, D gene, V gene, J gene, CDR3 protein, CDR3 DNA. The D gene is left open where the match is weak. Rows give clone size only sometimes, using once, few, many, or a class for an expanded clone.

abundance: -
d_gene: TRBD2
v_gene: TRBV3-1/TRBV3-2
j_gene: TRBJ2-1
CDR3aa: CASTRGGGNEQFF
CDR3nt: TGTGCCAGCACCCGGGGGGGCGGAAATGAGCAGTTCTTC

abundance: -
d_gene: TRBD1
v_gene: TRBV10-1
j_gene: TRBJ1-2
CDR3aa: CASSLLTGTNGYTF
CDR3nt: TGCGCCAGCAGTCTACTGACAGGGACCAATGGCTACACCTTC

abundance: -
d_gene: -
v_gene: TRBV19
j_gene: TRBJ2-3
CDR3aa: CASSMATDTQYF
CDR3nt: TGTGCCAGTAGTATGGCCACAGATACGCAGTATTTT

abundance: -
d_gene: -
v_gene: TRBV2
j_gene: TRBJ2-7
CDR3aa: CASSVDSSYEQYF
CDR3nt: TGTGCCAGCAGTGTCGACAGCTCCTACGAGCAGTACTTC

abundance: -
d_gene: -
v_gene: TRBV5-1
j_gene: TRBJ1-2
CDR3aa: CASSSQGQVGYTF
CDR3nt: TGCGCCAGCAGTTCCCAGGGGCAGGTTGGCTACACCTTC

abundance: once
d_gene: TRBD1
v_gene: TRBV19
j_gene: TRBJ1-3
CDR3aa: CASSRLTGSGNTIYF
CDR3nt: TGTGCCAGTAGTAGGTTGACAGGGTCCGGAAACACCATATATTTT

abundance: -
d_gene: -
v_gene: TRBV2
j_gene: TRBJ2-2
CDR3aa: CASSGFGELFF
CDR3nt: TGTGCCAGCAGCGGGTTCGGGGAGCTGTTTTTT

abundance: -
d_gene: TRBD2
v_gene: TRBV4-1
j_gene: TRBJ2-7
CDR3aa: CASSPRTSVLYEQYF
CDR3nt: TGCGCCAGCAGCCCCCGTACTAGCGTACTCTACGAGCAGTACTTC

abundance: once
d_gene: TRBD1
v_gene: TRBV7-9
j_gene: TRBJ1-2
CDR3aa: CASRRGQSYGYTF
CDR3nt: TGTGCCAGCAGAAGGGGACAGAGCTATGGCTACACCTTC

abundance: -
d_gene: TRBD2
v_gene: TRBV18
j_gene: TRBJ2-3
CDR3aa: CASSPLPLAGTSTDTQYF
CDR3nt: TGTGCCAGCTCACCATTACCGCTAGCGGGGACTAGCACAGATACGCAGTATTTT

abundance: -
d_gene: -
v_gene: TRBV2
j_gene: TRBJ1-4
CDR3aa: CASRVGRGDEKLFF
CDR3nt: TGTGCCAGCAGGGTGGGCAGGGGTGATGAAAAACTGTTTTTT

abundance: -
d_gene: -
v_gene: TRBV10-1
j_gene: TRBJ2-7
CDR3aa: CASSEGRSYEQYF
CDR3nt: TGCGCCAGCAGTGAGGGCAGGTCCTACGAGCAGTACTTC

abundance: -
d_gene: -
v_gene: TRBV29-1
j_gene: TRBJ2-7
CDR3aa: CSVVQGGPYEQYF
CDR3nt: TGCAGCGTAGTACAGGGTGGGCCCTACGAGCAGTACTTC

abundance: -
d_gene: TRBD1
v_gene: TRBV5-8
j_gene: TRBJ1-6
CDR3aa: CASRDRVGLDSPLHF
CDR3nt: TGTGCCAGCAGAGACAGGGTAGGATTGGATTCACCCCTCCACTTT

abundance: -
d_gene: TRBD1
v_gene: TRBV19
j_gene: TRBJ1-2
CDR3aa: CASSATGEGYTF
CDR3nt: TGTGCCAGTAGTGCTACAGGGGAAGGCTACACCTTC

abundance: -
d_gene: -
v_gene: TRBV4-2
j_gene: TRBJ2-2
CDR3aa: CASSQGGYTGELFF
CDR3nt: TGTGCCAGCAGCCAAGGAGGGTACACCGGGGAGCTGTTTTTT

abundance: once
d_gene: TRBD2
v_gene: TRBV10-3
j_gene: TRBJ2-3
CDR3aa: CAISDLASGVSTDTQYF
CDR3nt: TGTGCCATCAGTGATCTGGCTAGCGGGGTCAGCACAGATACGCAGTATTTT

abundance: -
d_gene: TRBD1
v_gene: TRBV13
j_gene: TRBJ2-1
CDR3aa: CASSSSPGQSSYNEQFF
CDR3nt: TGTGCCAGCAGCTCAAGCCCGGGACAGAGCTCCTACAATGAGCAGTTCTTC

abundance: -
d_gene: -
v_gene: TRBV13
j_gene: TRBJ1-6
CDR3aa: CASSAGGFVPPYNSPLHF
CDR3nt: TGTGCCAGCAGCGCGGGGGGGTTCGTTCCGCCCTATAATTCACCCCTCCACTTT

abundance: -
d_gene: TRBD1
v_gene: TRBV10-3
j_gene: TRBJ1-3
CDR3aa: CAISRPPQGADTIYF
CDR3nt: TGTGCCATCAGCCGCCCTCCACAGGGGGCGGACACCATATATTTT

abundance: -
d_gene: -
v_gene: TRBV5-6
j_gene: TRBJ2-2
CDR3aa: CASSLNFLTNTGELFF
CDR3nt: TGTGCCAGCAGCTTGAACTTTCTGACGAACACCGGGGAGCTGTTTTTT

abundance: -
d_gene: TRBD2
v_gene: TRBV9
j_gene: TRBJ2-2
CDR3aa: CASSVGLAGGPRAGELFF
CDR3nt: TGTGCCAGCAGCGTAGGATTAGCGGGGGGCCCACGGGCCGGGGAGCTGTTTTTT

abundance: -
d_gene: -
v_gene: TRBV5-1
j_gene: TRBJ2-7
CDR3aa: CASSPSYEQYF
CDR3nt: TGCGCCAGCAGCCCTAGCTACGAGCAGTACTTC

abundance: -
d_gene: TRBD1
v_gene: TRBV5-1
j_gene: TRBJ2-7
CDR3aa: CASSRDRSYEQYF
CDR3nt: TGCGCCAGCAGCCGGGACAGATCCTACGAGCAGTACTTC

abundance: once
d_gene: -
v_gene: TRBV11-2
j_gene: TRBJ1-2
CDR3aa: CASRRPGNPNYGYTF
CDR3nt: TGTGCCAGCAGGAGGCCCGGGAATCCTAACTATGGCTACACCTTC

abundance: -
d_gene: -
v_gene: TRBV5-4
j_gene: TRBJ2-6
CDR3aa: CASSSSSGANVLTF
CDR3nt: TGTGCCAGCAGCTCGAGCTCTGGGGCCAACGTCCTGACTTTC

abundance: once
d_gene: TRBD2
v_gene: TRBV5-4
j_gene: TRBJ2-1
CDR3aa: CASSLALAGAHEQFF
CDR3nt: TGTGCCAGCAGCTTGGCCCTAGCGGGGGCCCATGAGCAGTTCTTC

abundance: few
d_gene: TRBD2
v_gene: TRBV2
j_gene: TRBJ2-7
CDR3aa: CASSEGPGGLYEQYF
CDR3nt: TGTGCCAGCAGTGAAGGGCCGGGGGGTCTCTACGAGCAGTACTTC

abundance: -
d_gene: -
v_gene: TRBV6-5
j_gene: TRBJ2-7
CDR3aa: CASSSRSYEQYF
CDR3nt: TGTGCCAGCAGTTCCCGCTCCTACGAGCAGTACTTC

abundance: -
d_gene: -
v_gene: TRBV7-3
j_gene: TRBJ2-4
CDR3aa: CASSLETAKGAKNIQYF
CDR3nt: TGTGCCAGCAGCTTAGAAACAGCCAAGGGGGCCAAAAACATTCAGTACTTC

abundance: -
d_gene: -
v_gene: TRBV9
j_gene: TRBJ2-3
CDR3aa: CASSVEGTNTDTQYF
CDR3nt: TGTGCCAGCAGCGTAGAAGGGACAAACACAGATACGCAGTATTTT

abundance: -
d_gene: TRBD1
v_gene: TRBV5-5
j_gene: TRBJ1-1
CDR3aa: CASSQQGQNTEAFF
CDR3nt: TGTGCCAGCAGCCAACAGGGGCAGAACACTGAAGCTTTCTTT

abundance: -
d_gene: -
v_gene: TRBV18
j_gene: TRBJ2-3
CDR3aa: CASKSGQGGDTQYF
CDR3nt: TGTGCCAGCAAATCCGGACAGGGAGGGGATACGCAGTATTTT

abundance: -
d_gene: TRBD2
v_gene: TRBV11-2
j_gene: TRBJ2-7
CDR3aa: CASRLAGAYEQYF
CDR3nt: TGTGCCAGCAGACTAGCGGGGGCCTACGAGCAGTACTTC

abundance: -
d_gene: TRBD1
v_gene: TRBV19
j_gene: TRBJ1-2
CDR3aa: CASSRGQAGGYTF
CDR3nt: TGTGCCAGTAGTCGGGGACAGGCAGGAGGCTACACCTTC

abundance: few
d_gene: TRBD1
v_gene: TRBV6-4
j_gene: TRBJ2-7
CDR3aa: CASIPGQGKHEQYF
CDR3nt: TGTGCCAGCATCCCCGGACAGGGGAAGCACGAGCAGTACTTC